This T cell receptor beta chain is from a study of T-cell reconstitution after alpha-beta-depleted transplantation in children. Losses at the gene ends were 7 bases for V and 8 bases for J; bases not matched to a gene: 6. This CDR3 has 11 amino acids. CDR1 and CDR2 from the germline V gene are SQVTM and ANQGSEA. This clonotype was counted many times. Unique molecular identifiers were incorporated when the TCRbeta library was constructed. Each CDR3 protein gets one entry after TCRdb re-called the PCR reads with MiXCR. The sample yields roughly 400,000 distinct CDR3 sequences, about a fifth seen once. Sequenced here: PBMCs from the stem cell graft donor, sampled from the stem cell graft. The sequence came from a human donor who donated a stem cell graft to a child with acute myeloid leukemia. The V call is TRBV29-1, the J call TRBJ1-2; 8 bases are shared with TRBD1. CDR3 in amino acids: CSALGDRGYTF. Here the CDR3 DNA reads TGCAGCGCACTAGGGGACAGGGGCTACACCTTC.